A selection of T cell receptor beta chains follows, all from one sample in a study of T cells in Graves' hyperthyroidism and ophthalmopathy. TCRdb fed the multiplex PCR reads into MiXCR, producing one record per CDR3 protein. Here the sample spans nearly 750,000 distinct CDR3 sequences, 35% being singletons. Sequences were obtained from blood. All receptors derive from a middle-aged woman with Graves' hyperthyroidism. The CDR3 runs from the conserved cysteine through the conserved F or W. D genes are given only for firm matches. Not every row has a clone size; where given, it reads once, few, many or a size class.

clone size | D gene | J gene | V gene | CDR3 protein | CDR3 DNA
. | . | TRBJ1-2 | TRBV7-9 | CASSPGVGGVNYGYTF | TGTGCCAGCAGCCCCGGGGTTGGGGGCGTGAACTATGGCTACACCTTC
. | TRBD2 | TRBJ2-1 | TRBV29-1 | CSVELLAGGYNEQFF | TGCAGCGTTGAACTGCTAGCGGGGGGGTACAATGAGCAGTTCTTC
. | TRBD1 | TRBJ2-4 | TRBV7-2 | CASSVYRDRDGVIQYF | TGTGCCAGCAGCGTCTACCGGGACAGGGATGGGGTAATTCAGTACTTC
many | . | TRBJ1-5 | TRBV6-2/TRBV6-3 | CASSSPWKGHQPQHF | TGTGCCAGCAGTTCCCCTTGGAAAGGGCATCAGCCCCAGCATTTT
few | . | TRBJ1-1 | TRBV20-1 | CRDKGAGRDFF | TGCAGGGATAAAGGGGCAGGGAGGGATTTCTTT
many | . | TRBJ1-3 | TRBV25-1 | CASSDETTGNTIYF | TGTGCCAGCAGTGACGAGACAACTGGAAACACCATATATTTT
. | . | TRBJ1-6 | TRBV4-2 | CASSQGTVGHSPLHF | TGTGCCAGCAGCCAAGGGACCGTCGGACATTCACCCCTCCACTTT
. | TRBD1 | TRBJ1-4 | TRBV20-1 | CSASTGGGVGKKLFF | TGCAGTGCTAGCACAGGGGGGGGGGTGGGGAAAAAACTGTTTTTT
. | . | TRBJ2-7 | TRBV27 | CASSATPTYEQYF | TGTGCCAGCAGTGCGACACCAACCTACGAGCAGTACTTC
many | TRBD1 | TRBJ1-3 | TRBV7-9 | CASSLSTGAGNTIYF | TGTGCCAGCAGCTTAAGTACAGGGGCTGGAAACACCATATATTTT
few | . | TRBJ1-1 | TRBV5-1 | CASSLKGVEGYNTEAFF | TGCGCCAGCAGCTTGAAAGGGGTTGAGGGCTATAACACTGAAGCTTTCTTT
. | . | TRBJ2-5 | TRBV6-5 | CASELGGRGAETQYF | TGTGCCAGCGAGTTGGGGGGAAGGGGGGCAGAGACCCAGTACTTC
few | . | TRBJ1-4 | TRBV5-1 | CASGPAERGEKLFF | TGCGCCAGTGGCCCCGCCGAACGGGGTGAAAAACTGTTTTTT
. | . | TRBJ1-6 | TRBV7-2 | CASSPQIETGSSPLHF | TGTGCCAGCAGCCCACAGATCGAGACAGGTTCTTCACCCCTCCACTTT
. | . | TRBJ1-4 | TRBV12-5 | CASGFLISSSGGPEKLFF | TGTGCTAGTGGTTTCTTAATTTCTTCCTCCGGGGGCCCTGAAAAACTGTTTTTT
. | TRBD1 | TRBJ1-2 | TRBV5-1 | CASSLEGTENYGYTF | TGCGCCAGCAGCTTGGAGGGGACAGAGAACTATGGCTACACCTTC
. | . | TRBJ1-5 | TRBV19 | CASSVQGHNQPQHF | TGTGCCAGTAGTGTACAGGGCCACAATCAGCCCCAGCATTTT
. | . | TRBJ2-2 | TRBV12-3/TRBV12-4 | CASSNDRTDTGELFF | TGTGCCAGCAGCAACGACCGGACAGACACCGGGGAGCTGTTTTTT
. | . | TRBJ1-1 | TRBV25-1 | CASRSERMSGALMNTEAFF | TGTGCCAGCCGAAGCGAAAGGATGTCAGGAGCCCTCATGAACACTGAAGCTTTCTTT
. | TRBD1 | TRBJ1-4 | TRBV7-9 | CASSLAGQSNEKLFF | TGTGCCAGCAGCTTAGCGGGACAGAGTAATGAAAAACTGTTTTTT
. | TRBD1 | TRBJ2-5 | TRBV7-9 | CASSLGTGPQETQYF | TGTGCCAGCAGCTTGGGGACAGGGCCGCAAGAGACCCAGTACTTC
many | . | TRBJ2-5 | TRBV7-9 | CASSLIGGQGGQETQYF | TGTGCCAGCAGCTTAATCGGCGGGCAGGGTGGGCAAGAGACCCAGTACTTC
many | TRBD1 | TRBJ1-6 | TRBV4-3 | CASSQGTGNNSPLHF | TGCGCCAGCAGCCAAGGGACAGGGAATAATTCACCCCTCCACTTT
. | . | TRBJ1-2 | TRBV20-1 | CSARGGNGYTF | TGCAGTGCCCGCGGGGGGAATGGCTACACCTTC
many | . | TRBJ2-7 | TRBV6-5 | CASRRTGRNNEQYF | TGTGCCAGCAGGCGAACAGGGAGGAACAACGAGCAGTACTTC
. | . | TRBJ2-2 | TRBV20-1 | CSAMGLAHTGELFF | TGCAGTGCTATGGGGCTAGCGCACACCGGGGAGCTGTTTTTT
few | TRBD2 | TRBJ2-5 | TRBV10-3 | CAISRLAETQYF | TGTGCCATCAGCAGACTAGCGGAGACCCAGTACTTC
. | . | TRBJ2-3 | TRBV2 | CASRTSSTDTQYF | TGTGCCAGCAGAACTTCTAGCACAGATACGCAGTATTTT
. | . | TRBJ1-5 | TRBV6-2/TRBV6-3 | CASTSNAGPQHF | TGTGCCAGCACCTCTAACGCGGGGCCCCAGCATTTT
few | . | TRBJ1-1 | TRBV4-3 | CASSQYGNTEAFF | TGTGCCAGCAGCCAATACGGTAACACTGAAGCTTTCTTT
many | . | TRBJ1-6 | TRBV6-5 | CASSYLNSPLHF | TGTGCCAGCAGTTATCTTAATTCACCCCTCCACTTT
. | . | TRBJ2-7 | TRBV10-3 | CAINRADTTGTGTYEQYF | TGTGCCATTAACCGGGCAGATACCACCGGGACGGGGACCTACGAGCAGTACTTC
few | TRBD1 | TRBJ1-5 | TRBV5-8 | CASSPTGAGNQPQHF | TGTGCCAGCAGCCCGACAGGGGCAGGCAATCAGCCCCAGCATTTT
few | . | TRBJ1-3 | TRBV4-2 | CASSPIPGSGNTIYF | TGTGCCAGCAGCCCTATTCCAGGGTCTGGAAACACCATATATTTT
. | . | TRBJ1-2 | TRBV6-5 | CASSLLGEVNYGYTF | TGTGCCAGCAGTCTACTAGGGGAGGTTAACTATGGCTACACCTTC
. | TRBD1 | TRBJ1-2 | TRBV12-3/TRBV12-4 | CASSLRQGDHGYTF | TGTGCCAGCAGTCTAAGACAGGGGGACCATGGCTACACCTTC
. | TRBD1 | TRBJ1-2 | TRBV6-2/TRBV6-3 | CASRLTGGDYGYTF | TGTGCCAGCAGACTCACAGGGGGCGACTATGGCTACACCTTC
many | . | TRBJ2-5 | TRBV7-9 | CASSLSYQETQYF | TGTGCCAGCAGCCTTAGCTACCAAGAGACCCAGTACTTC
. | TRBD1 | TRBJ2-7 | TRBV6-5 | CASSHNRGQQYF | TGTGCCAGCAGCCATAACAGGGGCCAGCAGTACTTC
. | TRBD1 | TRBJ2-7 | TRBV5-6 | CASTQTGYAYEQYF | TGTGCCAGCACCCAGACAGGGTACGCGTACGAGCAGTACTTC
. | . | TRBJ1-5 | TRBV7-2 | CASSSTGTSNQPQHF | TGTGCCAGCAGCTCCACGGGGACTAGCAATCAGCCCCAGCATTTT
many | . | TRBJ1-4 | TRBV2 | CASSEALHNNEKLFF | TGTGCCAGCAGTGAAGCGCTTCACAATAATGAAAAACTGTTTTTT
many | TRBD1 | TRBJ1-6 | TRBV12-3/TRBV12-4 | CASSGTVGLNSPLHF | TGTGCCAGCAGTGGGACAGTCGGTCTTAATTCACCCCTCCACTTT
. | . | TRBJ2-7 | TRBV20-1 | CSARERVYEQYF | TGCAGTGCTAGAGAGAGGGTATACGAGCAGTACTTC
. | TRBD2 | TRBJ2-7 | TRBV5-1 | CASSSSGRDGYEQYF | TGCGCCAGCAGCTCTAGCGGGAGAGATGGGTACGAGCAGTACTTC
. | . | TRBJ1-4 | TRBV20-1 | CSAMGQEKLFF | TGCAGTGCTATGGGGCAAGAAAAACTGTTTTTT
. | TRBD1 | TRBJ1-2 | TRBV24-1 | CATSDGTGVNYGYTF | TGTGCCACCAGTGACGGGACAGGGGTGAACTATGGCTACACCTTC
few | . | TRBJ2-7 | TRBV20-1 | CSARRTGGAYEQYF | TGCAGTGCTCGCAGAACTGGGGGCGCCTACGAGCAGTACTTC
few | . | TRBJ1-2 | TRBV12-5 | CASGEFLSGYTF | TGTGCTAGCGGGGAGTTCCTCTCGGGCTACACCTTC
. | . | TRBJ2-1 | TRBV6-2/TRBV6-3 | CASSYSGLSEQFF | TGTGCCAGCAGTTACTCAGGGCTTAGCGAGCAGTTCTTC
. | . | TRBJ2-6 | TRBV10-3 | CAIGGDGGANVLTF | TGTGCCATCGGGGGCGACGGTGGGGCCAACGTCCTGACTTTC
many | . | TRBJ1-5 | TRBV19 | CASRPGGASNQPQHF | TGTGCCAGTAGACCAGGAGGTGCGAGCAATCAGCCCCAGCATTTT
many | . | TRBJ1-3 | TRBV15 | CATSDTSSGNTIYF | TGTGCCACCAGCGACACGAGCTCTGGAAACACCATATATTTT
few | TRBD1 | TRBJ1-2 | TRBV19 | CASTVTGAAVSSYTF | TGTGCCAGTACCGTGACAGGGGCCGCGGTTTCGAGCTACACCTTC
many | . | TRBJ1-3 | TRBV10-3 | CAISGASNSGNTIYF | TGTGCCATCAGTGGGGCCTCGAACTCTGGAAACACCATATATTTT